Below are 5 T cell receptor beta chains sequenced from a single sample in a study of T cells after somatic rescue of genetic block. Generated by immunoSEQ multiplex PCR, the TCRdb table keeps only in-frame clones and is missing some. The data hold over 14,000 clones, with about two thirds observed a single time. The sequenced sample consisted of peripheral blood mononuclear cells (PBMCs). Receptors were obtained from a boy between 10 and 17 years old.

V gene TRBV5-4 combines with J gene TRBJ2-5; the match to TRBD2 covers 8 bases. This CDR3 is 13 amino acids long. The V segment lost 0 bases and the J segment 5 bases; nucleotides outside the gene matches: 0. CDR1 is SGHNT, CDR2 YYREEE, per germline (reference sequence). CDR3: CASSLGLAETQYF. As DNA, the CDR3 is TGTGCCAGCAGCTTGGGACTAGCGGAGACCCAGTACTTC. The whole variable domain, filled in from reference TRBV5-4 and TRBJ2-5, reads ETGVTQSPTHLIKTRGQQVTLRCSSQSGHNTVSWYQQALGQGPQFIFQYYREEENGRGNFPPRFSGLQFPNYSSELNVNALELDDSALYLCASSLGLAETQYFGPGTRLLVL.

V gene TRBV6-4 combines with J gene TRBJ2-1, with a tentative D call TRBD1 (5 bases). V dropped 5 bases and J dropped 3 bases, with 11 bases sitting between them. Germline-derived CDR1 and CDR2 are MRHNA and SNTAGT. This CDR3 has 14 residues. The CDR3 here is CASSPRDSYNEQFF. DNA for the CDR3: TGTGCCAGCAGTCCCAGAGACAGCTACAATGAGCAGTTCTTC.

This clone was seen just once. This chain uses TRBV15 with TRBJ2-7, with a tentative D call TRBD2 (5 bases). The CDR3 spans 13 residues. Trimming took 6 bases from V and 5 from J, leaving 14 bases between them. Germline CDR1 and CDR2: LNHNV and YYDKDF (reference sequence). As DNA, the CDR3 is TGTGCCACCAGTGGGAGAGGGCGAGACGAGCAGTACTTC. This gives the protein CATSGRGRDEQYF. The full variable domain, its missing parts supplied by reference TRBV15 and TRBJ2-7, is DAMVIQNPRYQVTQFGKPVTLSCSQTLNHNVMYWYQQKSSQAPKLLFHYYDKDFNNEADTPDNFQSRRPNTSFCFLDIRSPGLGDTAMYLCATSGRGRDEQYFGPGTRLTVT.

This clone was observed a handful of times. DNA for the CDR3: TGTGCCAGCAGCTTAAGTTTAGGGACAGGGGTGCCGGGGCAGTACTTC. This codes for CASSLSLGTGVPGQYF. J is TRBJ2-7 and V is TRBV7-9, with 10 bases identical to TRBD1. With 2 bases clipped from V and 9 bases from J, the junction kept 13 bases outside the gene matches. The CDR3 runs 16 residues. In germline, CDR1 is SEHNR, CDR2 FQNEAQ (reference sequence).

V and J are TRBV9 and TRBJ2-3; D is unclear. V lost 0 bases to trimming and J lost 0 bases, with 2 bases between them. Per the germline V gene, CDR1 is SGDLS and CDR2 is YYNGEE. CDR3 length equals 13 residues. As DNA, the CDR3 is TGTGCCAGCAGCGTAGGGAGCACAGATACGCAGTATTTT. Residues: CASSVGSTDTQYF. Based on the CDR3 plus reference TRBV9 and TRBJ2-3, the full variable domain is DSGVTQTPKHLITATGQRVTLRCSPRSGDLSVYWYQQSLDQGLQFLIQYYNGEERAKGNILERFSAQQFPDLHSELNLSSLELGDSALYFCASSVGSTDTQYFGPGTRLTVL.